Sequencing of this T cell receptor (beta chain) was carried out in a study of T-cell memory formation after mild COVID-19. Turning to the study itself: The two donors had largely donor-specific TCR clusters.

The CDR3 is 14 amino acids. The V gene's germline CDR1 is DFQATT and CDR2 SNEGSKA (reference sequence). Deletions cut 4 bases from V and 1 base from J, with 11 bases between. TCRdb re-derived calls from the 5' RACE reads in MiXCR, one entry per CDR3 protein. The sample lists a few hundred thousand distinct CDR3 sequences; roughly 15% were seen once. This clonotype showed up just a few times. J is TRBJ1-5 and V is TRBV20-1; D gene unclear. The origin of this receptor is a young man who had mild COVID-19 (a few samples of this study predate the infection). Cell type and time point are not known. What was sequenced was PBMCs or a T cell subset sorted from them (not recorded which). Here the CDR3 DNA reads TGCAGTGCTAAACCCCCGGGGAGCAATCAGCCCCAGCATTTT. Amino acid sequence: CSAKPPGSNQPQHF.